This TCR beta chain was sequenced during a study of CD8 T cells in ankylosing spondylitis. Findings of the study overall: The clones that were linked to disease were reported to be significantly enriched in matched synovial fluid samples from ankylosing spondylitis patients.

V dropped 5 bases and J dropped 2; count of bases not matched to a gene: 11. The CDR3 totals 15 residues. Looked up from germline, CDR1 is DFQATT and CDR2 is SNEGSKA (reference sequence). Quantitative 5'-RACE was performed with molecular barcodes, and it yielded the TCR beta libraries. MiXCR, applied by TCRdb to the 5' RACE reads, yields one record per CDR3 protein. The data contain 250,000 to 400,000 distinct CDR3 sequences, roughly 11% of them seen just once; the ten biggest clones take up roughly a tenth. Turning to this clonotype: Its antigen is as yet unknown.

This clonotype originated in a female donor with ankylosing spondylitis or in good health (not recorded which). Specimen: blood, either unsorted or a sorted T cell fraction (not recorded which). The gene calls are TRBV20-1 and TRBJ2-7; 8 bases are a match to TRBD2. The CDR3 here is CSAASLAGRTYEQYF. Written as DNA, the CDR3 is TGCAGTGCTGCCTCTTTAGCGGGGCGCACCTACGAGCAGTACTTC.